This record looks at one T cell receptor beta chain sequence and its context. The target antigen is unknown. The CDR3 consists of 14 residues. In germline, CDR1 is MNHEY, CDR2 SMNVEV (reference sequence). V was trimmed by 10 bases and J by 5 bases, leaving 20 bases between them. This sample was taken from a study of OX40 agonist ivuxolimab in advanced cancers. The overall study: An agonistic human IgG2 monoclonal antibody against OX40 (CD134) was given. Under the entry rules, prior anti-PD-1, anti-PD-L1 or anti-CTLA-4 therapy was allowed, and around 40% had some. Partial responses occurred in Three dose-escalation patients, one with hepatocellular carcinoma and two with cutaneous melanoma.

General study results and limits: Dosing at 0.1 to 3.0 mg/kg was accompanied by clonal expansion of CD4+ and CD8+ blood T cells by week 6.

Repertoires were generated with immunoSEQ multiplex PCR, while TCRdb's copy carries only in-frame clones and drops some. The data show approximately 82,000 clones, with 83% seen just once and more than 0.75% held by the top ten. The clonotype comes from an adult with an advanced solid tumor such as melanoma, head and neck, liver or kidney cancer. This specimen consisted of CD4+ or CD8+ T cells sorted from blood, obtained in a trial of the OX40 agonist ivuxolimab. The J gene is TRBJ1-1, the V gene TRBV27; D perhaps matches TRBD1 (6 bases). CDR3 residues: CATYRSDSRTEAFF. DNA for the CDR3: TGTGCCACCTACCGCTCGGACAGTAGGACTGAAGCTTTCTTT.